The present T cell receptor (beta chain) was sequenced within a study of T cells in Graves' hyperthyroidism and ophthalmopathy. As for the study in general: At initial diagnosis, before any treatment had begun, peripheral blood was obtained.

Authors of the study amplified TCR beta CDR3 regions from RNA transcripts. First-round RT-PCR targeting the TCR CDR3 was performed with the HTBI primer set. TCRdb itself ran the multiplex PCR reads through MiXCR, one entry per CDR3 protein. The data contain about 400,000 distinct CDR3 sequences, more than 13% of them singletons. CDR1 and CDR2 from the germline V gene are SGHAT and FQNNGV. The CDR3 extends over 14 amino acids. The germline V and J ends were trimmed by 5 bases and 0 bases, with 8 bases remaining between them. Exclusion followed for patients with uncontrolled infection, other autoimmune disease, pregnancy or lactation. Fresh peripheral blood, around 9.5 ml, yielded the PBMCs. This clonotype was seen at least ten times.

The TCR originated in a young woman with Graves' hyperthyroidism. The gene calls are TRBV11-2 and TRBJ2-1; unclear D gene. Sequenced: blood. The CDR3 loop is CASSEASSYNEQFF. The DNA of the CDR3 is TGTGCCAGCAGCGAAGCTAGCTCCTACAATGAGCAGTTCTTC.